A selection of T cell receptor beta chains follows, all from one sample in a study of blood T cell repertoires in COVID-19. Generated by immunoSEQ multiplex PCR, the TCRdb table keeps only in-frame clones and is missing some. Altogether more than 300,000 clones are present, roughly 86% being singletons, with the ten largest covering over 1.5%. The specimen was peripheral blood. The receptors shown here come from a woman aged 25 to 45 with COVID-19, enrolled during active disease. CDR3s include the opening cysteine and the closing phenylalanine or tryptophan. The D gene is left open where the match is weak. Clone size is not always given. Where it is, it says once, few, many or a class for expanded clones.

j_call,v_call,d_call,cdr3_length,clone_size,cdr3_aa,cdr3_nt
TRBJ1-1,TRBV11-3,-,13,few,CASSFQGSTEAFF,TGTGCCAGCAGCTTTCAGGGATCCACTGAAGCTTTCTTT
TRBJ2-1,TRBV9,TRBD2,15,once,CASSVTSAQPSEQFF,TGTGCCAGCAGCGTGACTAGCGCGCAGCCTAGTGAGCAGTTCTTC
TRBJ1-1,TRBV5-1,-,16,-,CASSPGGGTPYTEAFF,TGCGCCAGCAGCCCGGGGGGCGGGACACCCTACACTGAAGCTTTCTTT
TRBJ1-1,TRBV10-3,TRBD1,14,-,CAISESTGVFGAFF,TGTGCCATCAGTGAGTCGACAGGGGTATTTGGAGCTTTCTTT
TRBJ1-1,TRBV7-9,TRBD1,16,few,CASSPKDRGLNTEAFF,TGTGCCAGCAGCCCCAAGGACAGGGGGTTGAACACTGAAGCTTTCTTT
TRBJ2-1,TRBV14,-,14,-,CASSQVSRYNEQFF,TGTGCCAGCAGCCAAGTTTCTAGGTACAATGAGCAGTTCTTC
TRBJ2-1,TRBV9,TRBD2,13,-,CASSGGGNNEQFF,TGTGCCAGCAGCGGCGGGGGGAACAATGAGCAGTTCTTC
TRBJ1-2,TRBV5-5,-,17,once,CASSLALGVGGLKGYTF,TGTGCCAGCAGCTTGGCCCTCGGGGTTGGAGGGTTGAAAGGCTACACCTTC
TRBJ1-2,TRBV13,-,13,-,CASSFQVSYGYTF,TGTGCCAGCAGCTTTCAGGTTTCCTATGGCTACACCTTC
TRBJ1-1,TRBV20-1,-,15,once,CSASSSGRGNTEAFF,TGCAGTGCTAGTTCATCCGGACGGGGAAACACTGAAGCTTTCTTT
TRBJ1-1,TRBV6-5,TRBD1,15,-,CASSYGTGGFPEAFF,TGTGCCAGCAGTTACGGGACAGGGGGTTTCCCTGAAGCTTTCTTT
TRBJ2-1,TRBV4-1,TRBD2,16,-,CASSRGTSGGAYEQFF,TGCGCCAGCAGCCGAGGGACTAGCGGGGGGGCATATGAGCAGTTCTTC
TRBJ2-5,TRBV29-1,-,14,-,CSVELEGRGETQYF,TGCAGCGTTGAATTGGAGGGGCGCGGGGAGACCCAGTACTTC
TRBJ1-2,TRBV6-1,-,13,-,CASSETGEYGYTF,TGTGCCAGCAGTGAGACAGGCGAATATGGCTACACCTTC
TRBJ2-2,TRBV28,TRBD2,14,-,CASTGGAGTGELFF,TGTGCCAGCACGGGGGGGGCGGGCACCGGGGAGCTGTTTTTT
TRBJ2-2,TRBV6-1,-,12,once,CASSEFSGELFF,TGTGCCAGCAGTGAATTTAGCGGGGAGCTGTTTTTT
TRBJ1-1,TRBV5-1,TRBD1,14,-,CASSLTGSSTEAFF,TGCGCCAGCAGTTTGACAGGGAGTAGCACTGAAGCTTTCTTT
TRBJ2-5,TRBV5-1,-,15,once,CASSSQQGNTETQYF,TGCGCCAGCAGCTCACAACAGGGAAACACAGAGACCCAGTACTTC
TRBJ1-6,TRBV2,-,13,once,CASSEALRTPLHF,TGTGCCAGCAGTGAAGCGCTGAGGACACCCCTCCACTTT
TRBJ1-1,TRBV27,-,13,once,CASSFGVRTEAFF,TGTGCCAGCAGTTTCGGGGTCAGGACTGAAGCTTTCTTT
TRBJ2-7,TRBV24-1,TRBD1,15,-,CATSDPGQGYYEQYF,TGTGCCACCAGTGACCCTGGACAGGGATACTACGAGCAGTACTTC
TRBJ1-1,TRBV7-3,-,14,-,CASSPAGGLPEAFF,TGTGCCAGCAGCCCCGCCGGGGGACTACCTGAGGCTTTCTTT
TRBJ1-1,TRBV4-1,TRBD1,17,-,CASSLGGQGTLHLPAFF,TGCGCCAGCAGCCTAGGAGGACAGGGTACTCTTCATCTCCCGGCTTTCTTT
TRBJ1-2,TRBV20-1,-,11,-,CSARNGKGYTF,TGCAGTGCTAGAAACGGGAAAGGCTACACCTTC
TRBJ1-5,TRBV6-1,TRBD1,16,-,CASSERDRGRDQPQHF,TGTGCCAGCAGTGAAAGGGACAGGGGGCGAGATCAGCCCCAGCATTTT
TRBJ1-1,TRBV7-2,-,15,-,CASSFGGGLNTEAFF,TGTGCCAGCAGCTTCGGCGGCGGGTTGAACACTGAAGCTTTCTTT
TRBJ2-6,TRBV7-8,TRBD1,15,few,CASSNSRDRDNVLTF,TGTGCCAGCAGTAATTCGCGGGACAGGGATAACGTCCTGACTTTC
TRBJ2-7,TRBV7-2,-,13,-,CASSLGQVYEQYF,TGTGCCAGCAGCTTAGGACAGGTCTACGAGCAGTACTTC
TRBJ1-2,TRBV28,-,12,once,CASMWPNYGYTF,TGTGCCAGCATGTGGCCTAACTATGGCTACACCTTC
TRBJ1-5,TRBV24-1,-,15,-,CATSDRAWEGQPQHF,TGTGCCACCAGTGATCGAGCTTGGGAGGGTCAGCCCCAGCATTTT
TRBJ1-1,TRBV10-2,TRBD1,11,-,CASQGAGEAFF,TGCGCCAGCCAGGGGGCTGGTGAAGCTTTCTTT
TRBJ2-7,TRBV5-4,-,14,-,CASSGRTGDYEQYF,TGTGCCAGCAGCGGAAGGACGGGGGACTACGAGCAGTACTTC
TRBJ2-5,TRBV7-9,TRBD1,18,-,CASSLAGQGVSVQETQYF,TGTGCCAGCAGCTTAGCTGGACAGGGAGTTTCGGTTCAAGAGACCCAGTACTTC
TRBJ2-4,TRBV2,TRBD1,15,once,CASRTGVGTKNIQYF,TGTGCCAGCCGGACAGGGGTGGGGACCAAAAACATTCAGTACTTC
TRBJ1-2,TRBV24-1,-,12,-,CATRGTGGGYTF,TGTGCCACCAGAGGGACCGGGGGTGGCTACACCTTC
TRBJ2-3,TRBV5-1,-,15,-,CASSLQGASTDTQYF,TGCGCCAGCAGCTTGCAAGGGGCTAGCACAGATACGCAGTATTTT
TRBJ2-5,TRBV6-5,-,12,-,CASNPGDETQYF,TGTGCCAGCAACCCCGGGGATGAGACCCAGTACTTC
TRBJ2-3,TRBV18,TRBD1,15,-,CASSPTGASTDTQYF,TGTGCCAGCTCGCCGACAGGGGCGAGCACAGATACGCAGTATTTT
TRBJ1-6,TRBV5-5,-,14,-,CASSFGGLGSPLHF,TGTGCCAGCAGCTTTGGAGGGTTAGGTTCACCCCTCCACTTT
TRBJ2-7,TRBV19,TRBD2,13,-,CASPERTSSEQYF,TGTGCCTCACCTGAGCGGACTAGCTCCGAGCAGTACTTC
TRBJ2-3,TRBV6-5,-,14,-,CASRTEGSTDTQYF,TGTGCCAGCAGGACCGAGGGTTCCACAGATACGCAGTATTTT
TRBJ2-1,TRBV4-2,TRBD2,15,-,CASSAMERGYNEQFF,TGTGCCAGCAGCGCGATGGAGCGGGGCTACAATGAGCAGTTCTTC
TRBJ1-6,TRBV6-5,-,14,-,CASRDSSYNSPLHF,TGTGCCAGCCGAGACAGCTCCTATAATTCACCCCTCCACTTT
TRBJ1-2,TRBV5-6,TRBD1,15,-,CASSIGRGGLYGYTF,TGTGCCAGCAGCATTGGAAGAGGGGGCCTCTATGGCTACACCTTC
TRBJ1-3,TRBV5-4,-,14,-,CASSSRDRGNTIYF,TGTGCCAGCAGCAGCCGGGATCGGGGAAACACCATATATTTT
TRBJ2-6,TRBV19,TRBD1,18,-,CASSIVGVGGDGANVLTF,TGTGCCAGTAGTATAGTGGGAGTAGGGGGCGACGGGGCCAACGTCCTGACTTTC
TRBJ1-5,TRBV5-3,TRBD1,19,many,CARRPARDRGLSSNQPQHF,TGTGCCAGAAGGCCAGCGCGGGACAGGGGACTATCTAGCAATCAGCCCCAGCATTTT
TRBJ1-1,TRBV2,-,12,few,CASSEWGEGAFF,TGTGCCAGCAGTGAATGGGGGGAAGGGGCTTTCTTT
TRBJ2-7,TRBV9,TRBD1,15,-,CASSSSGTGIYEQYF,TGTGCCAGCAGCTCCTCCGGGACAGGTATCTACGAGCAGTACTTC
TRBJ2-1,TRBV9,-,12,-,CASRSGPNEQFF,TGTGCCAGCAGGAGCGGGCCCAATGAGCAGTTCTTC
TRBJ2-7,TRBV5-4,TRBD2,15,once,CATALGGVRSYEQYF,TGTGCCACAGCCCTTGGGGGGGTTCGTTCCTACGAGCAGTACTTC
TRBJ1-6,TRBV3-1/TRBV3-2,TRBD1,13,-,CASSPRQGPPLHF,TGTGCCAGCAGCCCCCGACAGGGACCCCCCCTCCACTTT
TRBJ1-4,TRBV28,TRBD1,13,-,CASRRQGNEKLFF,TGTGCCAGCAGGCGACAGGGGAATGAAAAACTGTTTTTT
TRBJ2-1,TRBV19,TRBD1,13,-,CASSRGMYNEQFF,TGTGCCAGTAGCAGGGGGATGTACAATGAGCAGTTCTTC